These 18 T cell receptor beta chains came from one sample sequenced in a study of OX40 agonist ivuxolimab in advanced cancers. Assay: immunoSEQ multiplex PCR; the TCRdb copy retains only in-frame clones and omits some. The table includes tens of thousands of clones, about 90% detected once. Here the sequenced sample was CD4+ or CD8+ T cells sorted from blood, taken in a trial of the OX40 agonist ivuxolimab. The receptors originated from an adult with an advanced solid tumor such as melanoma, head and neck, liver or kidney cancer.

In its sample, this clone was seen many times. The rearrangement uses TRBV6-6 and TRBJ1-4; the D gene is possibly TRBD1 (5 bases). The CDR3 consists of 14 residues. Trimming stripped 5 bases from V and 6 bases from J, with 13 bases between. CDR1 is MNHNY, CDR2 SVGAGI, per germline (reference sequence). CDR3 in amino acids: CASSGIGRDEKLFF. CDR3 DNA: TGTGCCAGCAGTGGGATAGGCAGGGATGAAAAACTGTTTTTT.

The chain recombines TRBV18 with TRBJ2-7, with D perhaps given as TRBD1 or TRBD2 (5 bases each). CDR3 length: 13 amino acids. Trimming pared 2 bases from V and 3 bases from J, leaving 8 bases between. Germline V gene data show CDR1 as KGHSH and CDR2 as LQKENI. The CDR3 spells CASSPGAGYEQYF. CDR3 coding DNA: TGTGCCAGCTCACCAGGGGCGGGCTACGAGCAGTACTTC.

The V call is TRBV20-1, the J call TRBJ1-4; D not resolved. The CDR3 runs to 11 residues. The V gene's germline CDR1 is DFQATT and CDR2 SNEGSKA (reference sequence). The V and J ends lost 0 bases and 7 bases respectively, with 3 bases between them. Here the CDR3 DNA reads TGCAGTGCTAGAGAAGGTGAAAAACTGTTTTTT. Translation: CSAREGEKLFF.

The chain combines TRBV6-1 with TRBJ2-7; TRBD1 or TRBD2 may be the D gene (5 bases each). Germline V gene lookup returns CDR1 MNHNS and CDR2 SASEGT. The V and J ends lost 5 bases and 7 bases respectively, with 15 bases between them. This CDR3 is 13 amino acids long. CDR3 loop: CASSRDAPWEQYF. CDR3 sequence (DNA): TGTGCCAGCAGTCGGGACGCCCCTTGGGAGCAGTACTTC.

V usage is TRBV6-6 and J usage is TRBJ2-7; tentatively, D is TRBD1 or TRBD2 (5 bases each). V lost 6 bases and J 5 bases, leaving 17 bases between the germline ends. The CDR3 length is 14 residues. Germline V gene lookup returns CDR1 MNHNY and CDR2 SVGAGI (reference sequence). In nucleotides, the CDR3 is TGTGCCAGCAGCATACCGGGACGGCCACACGAGCAGTACTTC. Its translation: CASSIPGRPHEQYF.

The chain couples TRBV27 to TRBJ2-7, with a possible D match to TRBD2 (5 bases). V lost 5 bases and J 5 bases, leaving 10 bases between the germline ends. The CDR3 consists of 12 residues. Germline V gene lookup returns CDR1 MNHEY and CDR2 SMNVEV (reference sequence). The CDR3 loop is CASSPGLDEQYF. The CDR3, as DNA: TGTGCCAGCAGTCCCGGACTGGACGAGCAGTACTTC.

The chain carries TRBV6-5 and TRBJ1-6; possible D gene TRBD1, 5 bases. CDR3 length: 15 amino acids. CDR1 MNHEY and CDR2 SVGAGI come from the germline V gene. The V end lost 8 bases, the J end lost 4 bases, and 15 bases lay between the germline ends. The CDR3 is CASCGGAGYNSPLHF. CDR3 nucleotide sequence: TGTGCCAGCTGTGGTGGGGCAGGTTATAATTCACCCCTCCACTTT.

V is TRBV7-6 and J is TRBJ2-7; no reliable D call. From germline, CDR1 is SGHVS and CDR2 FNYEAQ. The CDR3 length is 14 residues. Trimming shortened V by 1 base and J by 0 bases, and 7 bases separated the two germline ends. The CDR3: CASSLDLSSYEQYF. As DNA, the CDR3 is TGTGCCAGCAGCTTAGACCTCAGCTCCTACGAGCAGTACTTC.

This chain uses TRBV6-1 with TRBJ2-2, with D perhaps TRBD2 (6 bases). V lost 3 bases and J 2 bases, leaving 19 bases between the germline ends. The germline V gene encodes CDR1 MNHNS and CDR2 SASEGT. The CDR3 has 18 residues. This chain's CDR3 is CASSERGRVVRNTGELFF. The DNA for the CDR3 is TGTGCCAGCAGTGAGCGGGGCAGGGTCGTGAGAAACACCGGGGAGCTGTTTTTT.

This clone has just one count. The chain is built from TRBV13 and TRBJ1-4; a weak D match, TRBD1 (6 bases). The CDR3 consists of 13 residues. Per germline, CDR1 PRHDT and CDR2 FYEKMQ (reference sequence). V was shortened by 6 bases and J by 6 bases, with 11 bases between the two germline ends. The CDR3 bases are TGTGCCAGCAGGCAACAGGGATATGAAAAACTGTTTTTT. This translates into CASRQQGYEKLFF.

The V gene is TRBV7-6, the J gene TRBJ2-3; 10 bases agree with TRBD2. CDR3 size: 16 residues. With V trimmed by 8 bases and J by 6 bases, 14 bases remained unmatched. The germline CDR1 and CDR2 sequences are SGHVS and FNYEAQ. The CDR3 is CASSQPPAGGLDTQYF. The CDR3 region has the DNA TGTGCCAGCTCCCAACCCCCAGCGGGGGGGCTCGATACGCAGTATTTT. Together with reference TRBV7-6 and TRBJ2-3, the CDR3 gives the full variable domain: GAGVSQSPRYKVTKRGQDVALRCDPISGHVSLYWYRQALGQGPEFLTYFNYEAQQDKSGLPNDRFSAERPEGSISTLTIQRTEQRDSAMYRCASSQPPAGGLDTQYFGPGTRLTVL.

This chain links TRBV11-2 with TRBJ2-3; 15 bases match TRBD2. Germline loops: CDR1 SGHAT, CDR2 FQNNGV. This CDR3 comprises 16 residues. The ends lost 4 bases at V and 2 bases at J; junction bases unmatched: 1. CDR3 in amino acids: CASSWTSGGATDTQYF. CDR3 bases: TGTGCCAGCAGCTGGACTAGCGGGGGGGCCACAGATACGCAGTATTTT.

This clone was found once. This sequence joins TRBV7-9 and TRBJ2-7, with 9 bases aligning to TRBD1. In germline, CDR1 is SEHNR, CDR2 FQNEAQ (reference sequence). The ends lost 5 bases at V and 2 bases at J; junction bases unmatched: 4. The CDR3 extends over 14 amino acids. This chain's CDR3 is CASSNRQGAYEQYF. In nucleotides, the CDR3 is TGTGCCAGCAGCAACCGACAGGGGGCCTACGAGCAGTACTTC.

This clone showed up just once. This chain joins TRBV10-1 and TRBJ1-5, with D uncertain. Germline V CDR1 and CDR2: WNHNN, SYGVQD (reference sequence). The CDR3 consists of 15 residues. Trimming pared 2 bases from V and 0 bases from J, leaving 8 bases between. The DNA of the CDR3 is TGCGCCAGCAGTGAGGGAGACTATAGCAATCAGCCCCAGCATTTT. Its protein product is CASSEGDYSNQPQHF.

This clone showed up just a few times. The CDR3 DNA is TGTGCCAGCAACAAACAGGGGCTAACGGCGGTTGAAGCTTTCTTT. Protein sequence: CASNKQGLTAVEAFF. This sequence joins TRBV7-9 and TRBJ1-1, with 7 nucleotides matching TRBD1. This CDR3 comprises 15 residues. Losses at the gene ends were 7 bases for V and 7 bases for J; bases not matched to a gene: 15. Germline V gives CDR1 SEHNR, CDR2 FQNEAQ (reference sequence).

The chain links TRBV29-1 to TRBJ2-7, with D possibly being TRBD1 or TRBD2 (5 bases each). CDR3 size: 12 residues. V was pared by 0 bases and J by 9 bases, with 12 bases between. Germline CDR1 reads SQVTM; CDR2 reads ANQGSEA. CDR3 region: CSVEDGGRGQYF. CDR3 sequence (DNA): TGCAGCGTTGAAGATGGGGGTAGGGGGCAGTACTTC.

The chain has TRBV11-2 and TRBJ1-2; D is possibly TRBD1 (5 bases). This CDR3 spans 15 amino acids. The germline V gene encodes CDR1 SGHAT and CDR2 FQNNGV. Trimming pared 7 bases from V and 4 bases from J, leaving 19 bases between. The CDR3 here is CASTLGDRPSYGYTF. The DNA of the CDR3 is TGTGCCAGCACCCTGGGGGACCGCCCCAGCTATGGCTACACCTTC.

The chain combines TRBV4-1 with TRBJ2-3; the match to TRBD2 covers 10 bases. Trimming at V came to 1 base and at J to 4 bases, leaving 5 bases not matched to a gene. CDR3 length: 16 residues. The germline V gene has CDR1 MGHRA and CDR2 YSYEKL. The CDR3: CASSQATSGASDTQYF. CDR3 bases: TGCGCCAGCAGCCAAGCCACTAGCGGGGCCTCAGATACGCAGTATTTT.